This T cell receptor (beta chain) was found in a study of T cell responses to AZD1222 COVID-19 vaccine. Trimming left V 0 bases short and J 4 bases short, with 7 bases between. Germline V CDR1 and CDR2: SGHRS, YFSETQ. The CDR3 extends over 13 amino acids. Notes on this clone: Its antigen is currently unknown.

Assay: immunoSEQ multiplex PCR; the TCRdb copy retains only in-frame clones and omits some. The repertoire holds roughly 120,000 clones, with roughly 86% as singletons. Broader study findings: Repertoire sampling occurred only after the peak T cell response.

This TCR was sampled from an adult in good health. This sample comprised peripheral blood, obtained on day 0 of MenACWY control vaccination. The V call is TRBV5-1, the J call TRBJ1-2; D gene uncertain. CDR3 DNA sequence: TGCGCCAGCAGCTTGGGGGGATCCTATGGCTACACCTTC. This translates into CASSLGGSYGYTF.